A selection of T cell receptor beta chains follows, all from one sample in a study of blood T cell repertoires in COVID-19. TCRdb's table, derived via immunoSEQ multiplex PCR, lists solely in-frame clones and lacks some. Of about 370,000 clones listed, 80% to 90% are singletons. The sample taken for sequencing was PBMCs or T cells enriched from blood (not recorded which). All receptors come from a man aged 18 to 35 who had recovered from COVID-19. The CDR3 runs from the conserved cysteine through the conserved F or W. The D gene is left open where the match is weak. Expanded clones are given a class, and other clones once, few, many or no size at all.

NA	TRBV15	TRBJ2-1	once	TGTGCCACCAGCAGAGAACATGGGGGGTCCTACAATGAGCAGTTCTTC	CATSREHGGSYNEQFF
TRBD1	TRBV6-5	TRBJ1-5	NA	TGTGCCAGCAGGGCCCTGGGACAGGCCAATCAGCCCCAGCATTTT	CASRALGQANQPQHF
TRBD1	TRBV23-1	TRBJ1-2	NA	TGCGCCAGCAGTAGGGGGCGACCTATGTGTGGCTACACCTTC	CASSRGRPMCGYTF
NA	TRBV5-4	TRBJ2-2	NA	TGTGCCAGCAGCTTTCAGGCCGGGGAGCTGTTTTTT	CASSFQAGELFF
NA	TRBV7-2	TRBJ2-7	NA	TGTGCCAGCAGCTTAGCAGGGGTCTACGAGCAGTACTTC	CASSLAGVYEQYF
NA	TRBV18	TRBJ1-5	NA	TGTGCCAGCTCACCTTACAGGACGGAGAATCAGCCCCAGCATTTT	CASSPYRTENQPQHF
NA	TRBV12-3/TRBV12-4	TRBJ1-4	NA	TGTGCCAGCAAATTCACGGCTAATGAAAAACTGTTTTTT	CASKFTANEKLFF
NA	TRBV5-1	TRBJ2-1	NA	TGCGCCAGCAGCTCAGGAGCGGGCCAGGACAATGAGCAGTTCTTC	CASSSGAGQDNEQFF
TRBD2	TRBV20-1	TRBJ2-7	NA	TGCAGTGCTAGTGGGTCGAGCGGGAGTTCATACGAGCAGTACTTC	CSASGSSGSSYEQYF
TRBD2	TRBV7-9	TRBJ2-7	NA	TGTGCCAGCCCCTCTCGCGGGAGGGATTACGAGCAGTACTTC	CASPSRGRDYEQYF
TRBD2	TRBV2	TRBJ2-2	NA	TGTGCCAGCGATACTGGGCTAGCGGGGGGGCCGAGGACCGGGGAGCTGTTTTTT	CASDTGLAGGPRTGELFF
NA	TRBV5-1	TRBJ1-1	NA	TGCGCCAGCAGCTTTGTTGGACAGCCGAACACTGAAGCTTTCTTT	CASSFVGQPNTEAFF
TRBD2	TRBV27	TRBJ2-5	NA	TGTGCCAGCAGTTTATACCGAGCGGGACAAGAGACCCAGTACTTC	CASSLYRAGQETQYF
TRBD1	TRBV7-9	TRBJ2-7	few	TGTGCCAGCAGCCAGCAACAGGGGAGCTACGAGCAGTACTTC	CASSQQQGSYEQYF
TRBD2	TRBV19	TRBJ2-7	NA	TGTGCCAGTAGTCGAGCGGGGGCCTCCTACGAGCAGTACTTC	CASSRAGASYEQYF
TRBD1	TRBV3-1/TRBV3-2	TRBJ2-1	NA	TGTGCCAGCAGCCAGGGACAGGGGACCAATGAGCAGTTCTTC	CASSQGQGTNEQFF
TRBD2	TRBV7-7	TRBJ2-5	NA	TGTGCCAGCAGCCTACTAGCGGGGGGAGAGACCCAGTACTTC	CASSLLAGGETQYF
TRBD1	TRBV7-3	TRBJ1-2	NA	TGTGCCAGCAGCCCCGACGGGACAGACTATGGCTACACCTTC	CASSPDGTDYGYTF
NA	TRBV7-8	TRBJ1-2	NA	TGTGCCAGCAGCTTACAGGAAAACTATGGCTACACCTTC	CASSLQENYGYTF
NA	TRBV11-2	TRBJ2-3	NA	TGTGCCAGCAGCCCGATATGGGGACAAAACACAGATACGCAGTATTTT	CASSPIWGQNTDTQYF
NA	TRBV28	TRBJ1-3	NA	TGTGCCAGCAGTTTACTAGCAGATGGAAACACCATATATTTT	CASSLLADGNTIYF
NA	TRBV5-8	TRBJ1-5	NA	TGTGCCAGCAGCTTGCATAAGGAGAATCAGCCCCAGCATTTT	CASSLHKENQPQHF
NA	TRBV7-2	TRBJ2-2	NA	TGTGCCAGCATCACCGGGAGACGTACCGGGGAGCTGTTTTTT	CASITGRRTGELFF
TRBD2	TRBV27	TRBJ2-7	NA	TGTGCCAGCAGTGGACCGGGAGGGCTATACGAGCAGTACTTC	CASSGPGGLYEQYF
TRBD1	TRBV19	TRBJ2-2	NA	TGTGCCAGCAGGGACAGGAGAAACACCGGGGAGCTGTTTTTT	CASRDRRNTGELFF
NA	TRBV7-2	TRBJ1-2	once	TGTGCCAGCAGTCCCGACAAGAACTATGGCTACACCTTC	CASSPDKNYGYTF
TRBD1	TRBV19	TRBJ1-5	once	TGTGCCAGTAGCCTGGACAGGGCCCTGGATCAGCCCCAGCATTTT	CASSLDRALDQPQHF
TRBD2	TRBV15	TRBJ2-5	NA	TGTGCCACCAGCAGAGCGGGGGGGCGACAAGAGACCCAGTACTTC	CATSRAGGRQETQYF
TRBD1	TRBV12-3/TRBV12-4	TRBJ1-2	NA	TGTGCCAGCAGAATGGACAGGGGGCATGGCTACACCTTC	CASRMDRGHGYTF
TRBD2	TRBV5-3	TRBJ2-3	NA	TGTGCCAGAAGCTTGGTCCCTCTAGCGGGAGTCGCAGATACGCAGTATTTT	CARSLVPLAGVADTQYF
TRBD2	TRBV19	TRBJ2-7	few	TGTGCCAGTAGTGACCGGGGGGGGAACGAGCAGTACTTC	CASSDRGGNEQYF
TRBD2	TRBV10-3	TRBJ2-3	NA	TGTGCCATCAGTGAGGAGACTAGCGGGGCTGGAGATACGCAGTATTTT	CAISEETSGAGDTQYF
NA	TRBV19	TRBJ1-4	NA	TGTGCCAGTAGTATCGTATCGGGTAATGAAAAACTGTTTTTT	CASSIVSGNEKLFF
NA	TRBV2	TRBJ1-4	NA	TGTGCCAGCAGTCAACAGGGATCCGGGACTAATGAAAAACTGTTTTTT	CASSQQGSGTNEKLFF
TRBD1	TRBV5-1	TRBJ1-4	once	TGCGCCAGCAGCTTAGGGACAACGACAGGGTCAAGTCTGTTTTTT	CASSLGTTTGSSLFF
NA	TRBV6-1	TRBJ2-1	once	TGTGCCAGCAGTGAACGGGGGAGCCCAAATGAGCAGTTCTTC	CASSERGSPNEQFF
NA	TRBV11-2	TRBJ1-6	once	TGTGCCAGCAGCCCCCGGGTAGCCTATAATTCACCCCTCCACTTT	CASSPRVAYNSPLHF
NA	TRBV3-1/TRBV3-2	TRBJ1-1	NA	TGTGCCAGCAGCCAAGCAGGGTTAGGCACTGAAGCTTTCTTT	CASSQAGLGTEAFF
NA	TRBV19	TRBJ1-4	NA	TGTGCCAGTAGTATACACAGCGGCACAACTAATGAAAAACTGTTTTTT	CASSIHSGTTNEKLFF
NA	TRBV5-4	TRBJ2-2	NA	TGTGCCAGCACAGGGGCGGGAGATACCGGGGAGCTGTTTTTT	CASTGAGDTGELFF
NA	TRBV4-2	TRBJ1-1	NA	TGTGCCAGCAGCCAAGAGATAGGTACAGCCATATCGGCGGCGAGGAGGGCTTTCTTT	CASSQEIGTAISAARRAFF
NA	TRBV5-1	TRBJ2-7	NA	TGCGCCAGCAGCTTGGGTTTCCTCTACGAGCAGTACTTC	CASSLGFLYEQYF
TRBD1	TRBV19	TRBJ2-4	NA	TGTGCCAGTAGTACACCCATTCTCCGGGACAGGGGCCCCCGGCTCAAAAACATTCAGTACTTC	CASSTPILRDRGPRLKNIQYF
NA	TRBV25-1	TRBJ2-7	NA	TGTGCCAGCAGTGAATACGCAGGGTCAGACGAGCAGTACTTC	CASSEYAGSDEQYF
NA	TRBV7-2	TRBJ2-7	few	TGTGCCAGCAGCTTAGGGCCTTTAAGCTCCTACGAGCAGTACTTC	CASSLGPLSSYEQYF
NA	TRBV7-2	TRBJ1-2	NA	TGTGCCAGCAGCTCGGTCGGGGGAGGGAACTATGGCTACACCTTC	CASSSVGGGNYGYTF
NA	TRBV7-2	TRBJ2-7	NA	TGTGCCAGCAGCAGCCGGGACACCTCCTACGAGCAGTACTTC	CASSSRDTSYEQYF
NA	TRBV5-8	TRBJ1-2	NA	TGTGCCAGCAGCCCCTTAGCCTCGAATGGCTACACCTTC	CASSPLASNGYTF
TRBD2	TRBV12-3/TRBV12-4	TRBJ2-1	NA	TGTGCCAGCAGTTCCGGGACTAGCGGTAAACAGTTCTTC	CASSSGTSGKQFF
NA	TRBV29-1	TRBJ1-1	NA	TGCAGCGCCCGCCTTGGCCTGAACACTGAAGCTTTCTTT	CSARLGLNTEAFF
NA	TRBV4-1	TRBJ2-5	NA	TGCGCCAGCAGCCAAGTTGGACAGCAAGAGACCCAGTACTTC	CASSQVGQQETQYF
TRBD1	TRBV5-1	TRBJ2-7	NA	TGCGCCAGCAGCTTGAACGGACAGGGGAACGAGCAGTACTTC	CASSLNGQGNEQYF
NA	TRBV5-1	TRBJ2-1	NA	TGCGCCAGCAGCCTAACCCAGGGCCCAACGGAAGAGGAGCAGTTCTTC	CASSLTQGPTEEEQFF
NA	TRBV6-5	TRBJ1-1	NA	TGTGCCAGCACGGTCCAGGGGAACACTGAAGCTTTCTTT	CASTVQGNTEAFF
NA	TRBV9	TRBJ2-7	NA	TGTGCCAGCAGCGTAGCGGACAGTTACGAGCAGTACTTC	CASSVADSYEQYF
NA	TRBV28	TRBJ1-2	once	TGTGCCAGCAGTTTGACGACAGATACTAACTATGGCTACACCTTC	CASSLTTDTNYGYTF
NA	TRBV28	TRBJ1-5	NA	TGTGCCAGCAACGGCGGACAAAATCAGCCCCAGCATTTT	CASNGGQNQPQHF
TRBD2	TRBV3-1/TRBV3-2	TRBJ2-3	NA	TGTGCCAGCAGCCAAGAGGCGGGGGGCCTTACCCGCACAGATACGCAGTATTTT	CASSQEAGGLTRTDTQYF
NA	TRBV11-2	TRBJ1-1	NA	TGTGCCAGCAGGGAGGGGTTCCACCGGAACACTGAAGCTTTCTTT	CASREGFHRNTEAFF
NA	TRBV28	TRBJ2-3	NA	TGTGCCAGCAGTCCCCTCCCCGGGAGAGGCACAGATACGCAGTATTTT	CASSPLPGRGTDTQYF